Listed here are 5 T cell receptor beta chains from one sample, sequenced in a study of control samples from healthy donors and cancer patients. Method: immunoSEQ multiplex PCR; TCRdb's copy keeps in-frame clones and lacks some. The data contain thousands of clones, about 72% of them singletons. Sample: formalin-fixed, paraffin-embedded tissue. Receptor source: a male donor with melanoma.

This clone was found once. The gene calls are TRBV5-6 and TRBJ2-1; D may be TRBD2 (6 bases). The CDR3 contains 13 residues. V was pared by 3 bases and J by 8 bases, with 12 bases between. The germline V gene encodes CDR1 SGHDT and CDR2 YYEEEE. The chain's CDR3 is CASSWGLTHEQFF. DNA of the CDR3: TGTGCCAGCAGCTGGGGACTGACGCATGAGCAGTTCTTC.

The V gene is TRBV13, the J gene TRBJ1-1, with D perhaps matching TRBD1 (5 bases). CDR3 size: 15 residues. V was shortened by 0 bases and J by 5 bases, with 13 bases between the two germline ends. Looked up from germline, CDR1 is PRHDT and CDR2 is FYEKMQ (reference sequence). The CDR3 nucleotides are TGTGCCAGCAGCTTAGGCGGGACGAAGGGAACTGAAGCTTTCTTT. This encodes CASSLGGTKGTEAFF.

The chain joins TRBV18 to TRBJ1-1; D is unclear. CDR1 KGHSH and CDR2 LQKENI come from the germline V gene. V was cut by 1 base and J by 3 bases, with 6 bases left in between. The CDR3 totals 13 residues. As DNA, the CDR3 is TGTGCCAGCTCACCACGAGGTGACACTGAAGCTTTCTTT. This sequence encodes CASSPRGDTEAFF.

This clone has just a few counts. The chain has TRBV6-5 and TRBJ2-3; the D is unclear. This CDR3 contains 13 residues. The V and J ends lost 6 bases and 6 bases respectively, with 13 bases between them. The germline V gene encodes CDR1 MNHEY and CDR2 SVGAGI. For the CDR3, the DNA is TGTGCCAGCAGCTCCATTGCCTGGGATACGCAGTATTTT. Encoded protein: CASSSIAWDTQYF.

This clone was picked up a small number of times. The chain uses TRBV7-8 and TRBJ2-7, with 7 bases fitting TRBD1. CDR1 and CDR2 (germline): SGHVS, FQNEAQ. This CDR3 comprises 15 residues. V dropped 3 bases and J dropped 6; count of bases not matched to a gene: 11. CDR3 nucleotide sequence: TGTGCCAGCAGCTTCCAACAGGGGCCATCTTCCGAGCAGTACTTC. This translates into CASSFQQGPSSEQYF.